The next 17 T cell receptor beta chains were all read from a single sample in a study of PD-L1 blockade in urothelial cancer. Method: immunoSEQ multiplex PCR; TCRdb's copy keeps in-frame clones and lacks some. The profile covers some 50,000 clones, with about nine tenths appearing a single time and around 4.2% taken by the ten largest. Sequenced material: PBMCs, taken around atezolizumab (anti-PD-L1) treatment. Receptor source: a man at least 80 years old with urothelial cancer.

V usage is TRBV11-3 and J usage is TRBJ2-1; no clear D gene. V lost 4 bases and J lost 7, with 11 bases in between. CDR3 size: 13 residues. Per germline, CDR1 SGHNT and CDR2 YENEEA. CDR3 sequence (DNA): TGTGCCAGCAGCTCCAACAGTCTTAATGAGCAGTTCTTC. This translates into CASSSNSLNEQFF.

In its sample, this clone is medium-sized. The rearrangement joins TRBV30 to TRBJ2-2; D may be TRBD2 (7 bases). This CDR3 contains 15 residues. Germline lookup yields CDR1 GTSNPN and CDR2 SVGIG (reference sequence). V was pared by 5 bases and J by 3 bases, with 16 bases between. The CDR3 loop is CAWSNREGDTGELFF. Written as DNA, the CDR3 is TGTGCCTGGTCAAACAGGGAGGGGGACACCGGGGAGCTGTTTTTT. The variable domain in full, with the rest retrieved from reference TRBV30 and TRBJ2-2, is SQTIHQWPATLVQPVGSPLSLECTVEGTSNPNLYWYRQAAGRGLQLLFYSVGIGQISSEVPQNLSASRPQDRQFILSSKKLLLSDSGFYLCAWSNREGDTGELFFGEGSRLTVL.

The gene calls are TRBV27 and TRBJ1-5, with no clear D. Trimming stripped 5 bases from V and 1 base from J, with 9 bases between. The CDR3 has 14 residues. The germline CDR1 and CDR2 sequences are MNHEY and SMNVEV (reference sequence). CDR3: CASSTHESNQPQHF. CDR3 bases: TGTGCCAGCAGTACCCACGAGAGCAATCAGCCCCAGCATTTT.

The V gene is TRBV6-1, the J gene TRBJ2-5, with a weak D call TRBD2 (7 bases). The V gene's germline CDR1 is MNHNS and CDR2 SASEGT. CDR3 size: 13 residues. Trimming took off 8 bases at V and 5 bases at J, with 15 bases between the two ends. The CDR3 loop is CASLRGARETQYF. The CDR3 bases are TGTGCCAGCCTCCGGGGGGCGCGGGAGACCCAGTACTTC.

The CDR3 loop is CASSRQGRPDTQYF. CDR3 nucleotides: TGTGCCAGCAGCCGACAGGGGCGCCCGGATACGCAGTATTTT. The V gene is TRBV27, the J gene TRBJ2-3; 8 nucleotides agree with TRBD1. The CDR3 sequence is 14 residues long. CDR1 and CDR2 from the germline V gene are MNHEY and SMNVEV (reference sequence). V shed 6 bases, J shed 6 bases, and the junction held 8 bases outside the gene matches.

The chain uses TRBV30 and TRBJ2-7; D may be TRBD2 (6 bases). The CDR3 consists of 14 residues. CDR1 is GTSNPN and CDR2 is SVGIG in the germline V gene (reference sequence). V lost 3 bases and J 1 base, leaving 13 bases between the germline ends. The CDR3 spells CAWSDGGFSYEQYF. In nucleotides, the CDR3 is TGTGCCTGGAGCGACGGAGGGTTTTCCTACGAGCAGTACTTC.

As DNA, the CDR3 is TGTGCCAGCAGTTTTGAGTCTCTCTCTGGGGCCAACGTCCTGACTTTC. This translates into CASSFESLSGANVLTF. The rearrangement links TRBV5-4 to TRBJ2-6, with D unclear. Germline CDR1 SGHNT, CDR2 YYREEE (reference sequence). The V end lost 5 bases, the J end lost 0 bases, and 12 bases lay between the germline ends. The CDR3 has 16 amino acids.

CDR3 sequence: CASSLGQGPLRETQYF. In DNA form, the CDR3 reads TGCGCCAGCAGCTTGGGACAGGGGCCCCTTAGAGAGACCCAGTACTTC. This sequence joins TRBV5-1 and TRBJ2-5, with 8 nucleotides matching TRBD1. The CDR3 runs 16 residues. After removal of 0 bases from V and 4 bases from J, the junction contained 8 bases not matched to a gene. CDR1 and CDR2 (germline): SGHRS, YFSETQ.

CDR3 nucleotide sequence: TGCGCCAGCAGGGCCGGGACTAGCGGATCCTACGAGCAGTACTTC. Translated, it gives CASRAGTSGSYEQYF. The V gene is TRBV5-1, the J gene TRBJ2-7; 11 nucleotides match TRBD2. Unmatched junction bases numbered 5, after V lost 5 bases and J lost 1 base. Germline values: CDR1 SGHRS, CDR2 YFSETQ. The CDR3 runs to 15 residues.

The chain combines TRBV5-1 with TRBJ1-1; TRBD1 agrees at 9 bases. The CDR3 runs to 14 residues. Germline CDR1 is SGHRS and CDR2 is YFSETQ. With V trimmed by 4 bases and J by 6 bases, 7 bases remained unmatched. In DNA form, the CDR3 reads TGCGCCAGCAGCCCCCGGGACAGGGTCTCTGAAGCTTTCTTT. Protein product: CASSPRDRVSEAFF. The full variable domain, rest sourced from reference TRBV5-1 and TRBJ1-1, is KAGVTQTPRYLIKTRGQQVTLSCSPISGHRSVSWYQQTPGQGLQFLFEYFSETQRNKGNFPGRFSGRQFSNSRSEMNVSTLELGDSALYLCASSPRDRVSEAFFGQGTRLTVV.

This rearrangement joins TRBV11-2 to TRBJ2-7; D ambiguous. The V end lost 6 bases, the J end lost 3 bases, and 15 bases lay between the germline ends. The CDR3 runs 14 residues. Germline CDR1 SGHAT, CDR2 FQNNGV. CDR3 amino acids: CASSLDSPGYEQYF. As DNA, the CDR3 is TGTGCCAGCAGTCTAGACTCCCCCGGCTACGAGCAGTACTTC.

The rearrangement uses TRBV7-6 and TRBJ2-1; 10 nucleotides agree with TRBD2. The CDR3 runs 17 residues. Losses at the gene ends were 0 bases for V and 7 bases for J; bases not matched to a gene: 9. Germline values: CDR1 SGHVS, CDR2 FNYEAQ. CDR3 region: CASSLAGGVAGGNEQFF. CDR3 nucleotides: TGTGCCAGCAGCTTAGCCGGCGGGGTAGCGGGAGGTAATGAGCAGTTCTTC.

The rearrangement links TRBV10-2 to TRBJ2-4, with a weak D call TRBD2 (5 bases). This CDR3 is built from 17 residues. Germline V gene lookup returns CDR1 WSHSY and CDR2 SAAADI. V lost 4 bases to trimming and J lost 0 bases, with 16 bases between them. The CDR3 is CASSAAGGRIAKNIQYF. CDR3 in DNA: TGCGCCAGCAGTGCGGCGGGCGGGCGTATAGCCAAAAACATTCAGTACTTC.

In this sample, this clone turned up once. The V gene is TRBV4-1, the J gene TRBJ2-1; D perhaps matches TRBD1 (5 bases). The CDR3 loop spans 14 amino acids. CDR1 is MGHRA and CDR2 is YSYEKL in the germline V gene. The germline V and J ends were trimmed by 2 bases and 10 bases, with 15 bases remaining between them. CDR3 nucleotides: TGCGCCAGCAGCCAACCCGACAGCTCGAGGGAGCAGTTCTTC. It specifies CASSQPDSSREQFF.

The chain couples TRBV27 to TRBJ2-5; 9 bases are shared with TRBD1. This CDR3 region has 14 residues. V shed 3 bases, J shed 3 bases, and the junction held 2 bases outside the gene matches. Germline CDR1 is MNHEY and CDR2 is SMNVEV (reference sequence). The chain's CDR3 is CASSLTGGEETQYF. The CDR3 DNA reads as TGTGCCAGCAGTTTGACAGGGGGGGAAGAGACCCAGTACTTC.

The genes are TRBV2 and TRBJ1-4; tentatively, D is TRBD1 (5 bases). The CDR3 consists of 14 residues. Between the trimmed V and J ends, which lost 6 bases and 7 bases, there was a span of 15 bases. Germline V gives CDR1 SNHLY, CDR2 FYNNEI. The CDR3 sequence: CASRDDRQIEKLFF. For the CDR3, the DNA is TGTGCCAGCAGGGACGACCGACAGATTGAAAAACTGTTTTTT.

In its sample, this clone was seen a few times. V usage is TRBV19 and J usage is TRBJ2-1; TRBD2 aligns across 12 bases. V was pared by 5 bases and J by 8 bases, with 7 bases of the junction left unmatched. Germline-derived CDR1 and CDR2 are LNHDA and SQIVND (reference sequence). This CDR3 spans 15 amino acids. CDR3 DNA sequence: TGTGCCAGTAGTGTCGCGACTAGCGGGAGCGATGAGCAGTTCTTC. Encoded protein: CASSVATSGSDEQFF.